This T cell receptor beta chain comes out of a study of OX40 agonist ivuxolimab in advanced cancers. Study overall: From roughly 20 to 79 years was the age range, with a mean of roughly 59 years, and roughly 80% were male. Prior anti-PD-1, anti-PD-L1 or anti-CTLA-4 therapy was allowed; roughly 40% had some. Study observations and caveats: There were also nonresponders showing low normalized T-cell clonal expansion.

The CDR3 contains 16 residues. Details on this clone: What it recognizes is unknown.

The table came from immunoSEQ multiplex PCR; TCRdb's copy has only in-frame clones and leaves some out. Among about 50,000 clones listed, approximately 79% were seen once. The chain employs TRBV21-1 and TRBJ2-1; the listed D gene, TRBD2, was not tested against the DNA. TRBV21-1 is classified as a pseudogene. Sequenced here: CD4+ or CD8+ T cells sorted from blood, sampled in a trial of the OX40 agonist ivuxolimab. This TCR came from an adult with an advanced solid tumor such as melanoma, head and neck, liver or kidney cancer. CDR3 protein: CASSSGGIAGSNEQFF. CDR3 DNA: TGTGCCAGCAGCTCTGGCGGGATAGCGGGGAGCAATGAGCAGTTCTTC.